This TCR beta chain was found in a study of blood T cell repertoires in COVID-19. Study information: Acute-phase and convalescent COVID-19 samples originated in the United States, Italy and Spain. PBMCs, B-cell-depleted T cells, or T cells were the source of the cDNA or gDNA that made up the material.

The Seattle site enrolled patients during active infection and followed them longitudinally. As originally analysed: Amplified reference gene primers provided the basis for estimating nucleated cell counts. Sequenced by immunoSEQ multiplex PCR; TCRdb stores in-frame clones only, minus some. The DNA gave D and trimming, while V, J and clone size come from that table. The table shows a few hundred thousand clones, with roughly 90% occurring only once. Germline CDR1 SGHVS, CDR2 FQNEAQ. The CDR3 is 15 amino acids. Trimming removed 5 bases at V and 1 base at J, with 14 bases between. The chain joins TRBV7-8 to TRBJ1-1, with D hard to call. This receptor was identified in a woman in her twenties or thirties with COVID-19, enrolled during active disease. Sequencing was carried out using peripheral blood. This chain's CDR3 is CASSPRGRKNTEAFF. As DNA, the CDR3 is TGTGCCAGCAGCCCAAGAGGGCGGAAGAACACTGAAGCTTTCTTT.